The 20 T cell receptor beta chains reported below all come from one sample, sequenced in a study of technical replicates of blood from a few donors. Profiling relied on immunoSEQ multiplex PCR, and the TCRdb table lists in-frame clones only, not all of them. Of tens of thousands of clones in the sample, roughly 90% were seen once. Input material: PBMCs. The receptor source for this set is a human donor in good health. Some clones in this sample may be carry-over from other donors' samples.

CDR3 bases: TGCGCCAGCAGCCCGACAGGGGGCCGAGAAAAACTGTTTTTT. This encodes CASSPTGGREKLFF. The chain recombines TRBV5-1 with TRBJ1-4; TRBD1 agrees at 10 bases. Germline trimming cut 4 bases from V and 8 bases from J; bases unmatched to any gene: 5. Germline V gene lookup returns CDR1 SGHRS and CDR2 YFSETQ. This CDR3 contains 14 residues. Using reference TRBV5-1 and TRBJ1-4 for the parts outside the CDR3, the full variable domain is KAGVTQTPRYLIKTRGQQVTLSCSPISGHRSVSWYQQTPGQGLQFLFEYFSETQRNKGNFPGRFSGRQFSNSRSEMNVSTLELGDSALYLCASSPTGGREKLFFGSGTQLSVL.

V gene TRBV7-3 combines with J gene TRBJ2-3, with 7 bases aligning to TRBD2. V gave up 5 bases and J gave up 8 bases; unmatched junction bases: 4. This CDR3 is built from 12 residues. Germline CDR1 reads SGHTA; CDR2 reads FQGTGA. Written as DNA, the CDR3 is TGTGCCAGCAGCCCGGGGGGAAGTACGCAGTATTTT. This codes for CASSPGGSTQYF. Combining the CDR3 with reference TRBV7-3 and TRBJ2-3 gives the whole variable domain GAGVSQTPSNKVTEKGKYVELRCDPISGHTALYWYRQSLGQGPEFLIYFQGTGAADDSGLPNDRFFAVRPEGSVSTLKIQRTERGDSAVYLCASSPGGSTQYFGPGTRLTVL.

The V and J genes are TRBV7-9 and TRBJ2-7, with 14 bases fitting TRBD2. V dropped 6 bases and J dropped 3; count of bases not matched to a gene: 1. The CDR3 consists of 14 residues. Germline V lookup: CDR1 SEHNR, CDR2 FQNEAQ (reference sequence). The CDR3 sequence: CASRGLAGDYEQYF. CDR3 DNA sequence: TGTGCCAGCAGGGGACTAGCGGGAGACTACGAGCAGTACTTC.

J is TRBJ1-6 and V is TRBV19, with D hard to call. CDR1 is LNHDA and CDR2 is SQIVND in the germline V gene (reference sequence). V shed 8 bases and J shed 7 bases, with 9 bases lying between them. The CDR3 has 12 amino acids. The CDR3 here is CASARRNSPLHF. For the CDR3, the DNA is TGTGCCAGTGCTAGACGAAATTCACCCCTCCACTTT.

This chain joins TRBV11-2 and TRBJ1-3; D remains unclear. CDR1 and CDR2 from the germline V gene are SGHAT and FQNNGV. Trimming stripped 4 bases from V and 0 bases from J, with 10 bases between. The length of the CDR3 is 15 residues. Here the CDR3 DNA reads TGTGCCAGCAGCTCGGGGTGGGGCTCTGGAAACACCATATATTTT. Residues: CASSSGWGSGNTIYF. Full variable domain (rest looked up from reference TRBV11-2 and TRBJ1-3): EAGVAQSPRYKIIEKRQSVAFWCNPISGHATLYWYQQILGQGPKLLIQFQNNGVVDDSQLPKDRFSAERLKGVDSTLKIQPAKLEDSAVYLCASSSGWGSGNTIYFGEGSWLTVV.

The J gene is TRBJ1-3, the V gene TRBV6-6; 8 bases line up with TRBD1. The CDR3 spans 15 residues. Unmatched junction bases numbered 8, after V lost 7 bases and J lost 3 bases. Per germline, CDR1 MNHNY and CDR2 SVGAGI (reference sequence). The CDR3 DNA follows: TGTGCCAGCACCCCAACAGGGGGGGGTGGAAACACCATATATTTT. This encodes CASTPTGGGGNTIYF.

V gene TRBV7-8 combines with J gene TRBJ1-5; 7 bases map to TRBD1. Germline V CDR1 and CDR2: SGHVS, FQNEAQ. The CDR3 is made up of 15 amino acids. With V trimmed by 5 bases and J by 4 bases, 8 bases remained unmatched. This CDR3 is CASSQQGTDNQPQHF. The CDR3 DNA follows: TGTGCCAGCAGCCAACAAGGGACAGATAATCAGCCCCAGCATTTT.

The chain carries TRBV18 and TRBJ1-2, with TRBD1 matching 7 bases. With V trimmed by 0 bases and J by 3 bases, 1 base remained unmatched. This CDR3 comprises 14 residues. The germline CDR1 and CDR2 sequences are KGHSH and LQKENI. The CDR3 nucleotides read TGTGCCAGCTCACCACCTGGGACAGACTATGGCTACACCTTC. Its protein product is CASSPPGTDYGYTF.

The DNA of the CDR3 is TGTGCCAGCAGCCAAGATTCCAGCGGGGGGTCGGAGACCCAGTACTTC. Amino acids: CASSQDSSGGSETQYF. The chain uses TRBV4-2 and TRBJ2-5, with TRBD2 matching 9 bases. The CDR3 loop spans 16 amino acids. J was trimmed by 5 bases and V by 0 bases; bases with no gene match: 7. The germline V gene has CDR1 LGHNA and CDR2 YNFKEQ.

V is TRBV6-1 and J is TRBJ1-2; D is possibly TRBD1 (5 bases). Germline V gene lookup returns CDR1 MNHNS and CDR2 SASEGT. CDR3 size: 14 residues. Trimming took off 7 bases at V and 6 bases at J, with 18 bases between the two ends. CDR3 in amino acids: CASTWGGERDGYTF. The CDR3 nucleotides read TGTGCCAGCACCTGGGGGGGGGAAAGGGATGGCTACACCTTC.

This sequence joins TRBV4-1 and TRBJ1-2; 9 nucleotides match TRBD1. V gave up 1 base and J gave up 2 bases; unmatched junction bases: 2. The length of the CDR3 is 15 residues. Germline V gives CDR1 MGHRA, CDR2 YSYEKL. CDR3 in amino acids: CASSQGTGANYGYTF. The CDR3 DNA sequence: TGCGCCAGCAGCCAAGGGACAGGGGCCAACTATGGCTACACCTTC.

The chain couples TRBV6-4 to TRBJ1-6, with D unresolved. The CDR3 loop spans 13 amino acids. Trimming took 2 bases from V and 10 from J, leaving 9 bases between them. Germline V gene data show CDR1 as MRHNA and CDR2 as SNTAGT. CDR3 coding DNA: TGTGCCAGCAGTGACATGGAGGGCTCACCCCTCCACTTT. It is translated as CASSDMEGSPLHF.

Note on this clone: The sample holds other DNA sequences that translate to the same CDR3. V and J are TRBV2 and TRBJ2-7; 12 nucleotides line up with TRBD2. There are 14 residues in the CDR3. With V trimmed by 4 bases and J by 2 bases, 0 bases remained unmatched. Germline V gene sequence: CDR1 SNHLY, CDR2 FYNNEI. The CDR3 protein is CASSGTSGAYEQYF. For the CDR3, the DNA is TGTGCCAGCAGTGGGACTAGCGGGGCCTACGAGCAGTACTTC.

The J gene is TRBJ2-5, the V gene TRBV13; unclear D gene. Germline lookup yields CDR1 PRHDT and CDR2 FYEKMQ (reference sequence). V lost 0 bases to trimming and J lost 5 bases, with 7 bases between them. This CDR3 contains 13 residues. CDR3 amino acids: CASSLGTQETQYF. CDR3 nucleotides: TGTGCCAGCAGCTTAGGAACCCAGGAGACCCAGTACTTC.

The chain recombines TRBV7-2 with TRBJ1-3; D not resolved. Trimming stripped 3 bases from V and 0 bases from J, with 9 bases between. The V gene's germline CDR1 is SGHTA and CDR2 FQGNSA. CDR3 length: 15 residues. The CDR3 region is CASSFEGSSGNTIYF. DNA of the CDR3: TGTGCCAGCAGCTTTGAGGGCAGCTCTGGAAACACCATATATTTT.

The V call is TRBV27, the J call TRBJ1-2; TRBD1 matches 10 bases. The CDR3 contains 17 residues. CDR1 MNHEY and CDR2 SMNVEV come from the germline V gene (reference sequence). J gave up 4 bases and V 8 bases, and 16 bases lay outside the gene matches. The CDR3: CASPSVLPDRGVYGYTF. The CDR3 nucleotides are TGTGCCAGCCCCTCCGTACTCCCGGACAGGGGGGTCTATGGCTACACCTTC.

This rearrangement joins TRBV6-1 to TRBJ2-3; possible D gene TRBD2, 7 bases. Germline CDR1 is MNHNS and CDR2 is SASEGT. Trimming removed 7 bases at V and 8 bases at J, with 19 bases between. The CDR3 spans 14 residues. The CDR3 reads CASTQRGGDRTQYF. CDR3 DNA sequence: TGTGCCAGCACCCAAAGGGGGGGGGATCGTACGCAGTATTTT.

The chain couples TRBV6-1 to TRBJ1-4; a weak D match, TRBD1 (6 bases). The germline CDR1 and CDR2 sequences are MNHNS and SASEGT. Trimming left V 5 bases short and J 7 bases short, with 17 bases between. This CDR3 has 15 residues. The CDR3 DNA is TGTGCCAGCAGTCCTATGACAGGTCTGGGTGAAAAACTGTTTTTT. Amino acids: CASSPMTGLGEKLFF.

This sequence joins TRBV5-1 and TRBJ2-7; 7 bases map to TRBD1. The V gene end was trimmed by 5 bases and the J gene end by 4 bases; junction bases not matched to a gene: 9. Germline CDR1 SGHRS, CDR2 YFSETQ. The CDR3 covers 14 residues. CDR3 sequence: CASSMDRSLYEQYF. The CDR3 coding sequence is TGCGCCAGCAGTATGGACAGGTCCTTATACGAGCAGTACTTC. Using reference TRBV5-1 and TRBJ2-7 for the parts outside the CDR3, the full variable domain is KAGVTQTPRYLIKTRGQQVTLSCSPISGHRSVSWYQQTPGQGLQFLFEYFSETQRNKGNFPGRFSGRQFSNSRSEMNVSTLELGDSALYLCASSMDRSLYEQYFGPGTRLTVT.

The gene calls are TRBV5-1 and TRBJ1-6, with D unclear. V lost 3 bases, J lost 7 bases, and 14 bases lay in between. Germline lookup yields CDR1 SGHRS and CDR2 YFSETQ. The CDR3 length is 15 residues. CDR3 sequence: CASSSERGFNSPLHF. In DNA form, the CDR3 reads TGCGCCAGCAGCTCCGAGCGGGGTTTCAATTCACCCCTCCACTTT.